This entry is about one T cell receptor beta chain. No antigen is known for it. The protocol was immunoSEQ multiplex PCR, while the TCRdb copy is restricted to in-frame clones and leaves out a portion. The top ten clones hold 6.9% of a sample with about 180,000 clones, 80% to 90% of them seen once. This sample was taken from a study of T cell responses to AZD1222 COVID-19 vaccine. Study findings and constraints: Baseline antibody screening turned up just a handful of seropositive AZD1222 recipients. The donors showed a predominance of white British ancestry and of females, with possible underestimation of clonal diversity.

Germline V gene sequence: CDR1 SGHAT, CDR2 FQDESV (reference sequence). V dropped 1 base and J dropped 1 base, with 10 bases sitting between them. The CDR3 length is 16 residues. This clonotype originated in an adult in good health. Specimen: peripheral blood, collected on day 0 of AZD1222 vaccination. The V gene is TRBV11-1, the J gene TRBJ2-2; D is ambiguous. CDR3: CASSLEGSLNTGELFF. As DNA, the CDR3 is TGTGCCAGCAGCTTAGAAGGGTCCCTGAACACCGGGGAGCTGTTTTTT.